Each of the 3 T cell receptor beta chains below was sequenced from the same sample in a study of naive and memory T cell subsets. Alpha and beta constant region primers primed reverse transcription for blood and skin samples. TCRdb passed the 5' RACE reads through MiXCR, listing each CDR3 protein once. Of tens of thousands of distinct CDR3 sequences listed, roughly 25% are singletons. Adult healthy volunteers gave 2.5 ml peripheral blood for whole-blood RNA. Source of these receptors: a female donor in good health.

This clonotype is categorized as medium-sized (0.01 to 0.1%). CDR3 loop: CASSFESGTGVEDEKLFF. The CDR3 nucleotides are TGTGCCAGCAGCTTCGAATCAGGGACAGGGGTCGAGGATGAAAAACTGTTTTTT. This rearrangement joins TRBV7-9 to TRBJ1-4; 10 nucleotides align to TRBD1. This CDR3 region has 18 residues. Germline CDR1 and CDR2: SEHNR and FQNEAQ (reference sequence). J gave up 6 bases and V 3 bases, and 13 bases lay outside the gene matches.

The V gene is TRBV29-1, the J gene TRBJ1-2; D is uncertain. Germline lookup yields CDR1 SQVTM and CDR2 ANQGSEA. The CDR3 runs to 15 residues. V dropped 7 bases and J dropped 7 bases, with 25 bases sitting between them. In nucleotides, the CDR3 is TGCAGCGCCGCCGGGGAGAGAAAATCGGGGTTTGGCTACACCTTC. This gives the protein CSAAGERKSGFGYTF.

By sample fraction, this clonotype is medium-sized. The J gene is TRBJ2-1, the V gene TRBV11-3; 15 bases agree with TRBD2. This CDR3 has 15 amino acids. V was clipped by 5 bases and J by 6 bases; unmatched bases: 2. CDR1 SGHNT and CDR2 YENEEA come from the germline V gene. Written as DNA, the CDR3 is TGTGCCAGCAGCCCGGGACTAGCGGGAGGCAATGAGCAGTTCTTC. Residues: CASSPGLAGGNEQFF.